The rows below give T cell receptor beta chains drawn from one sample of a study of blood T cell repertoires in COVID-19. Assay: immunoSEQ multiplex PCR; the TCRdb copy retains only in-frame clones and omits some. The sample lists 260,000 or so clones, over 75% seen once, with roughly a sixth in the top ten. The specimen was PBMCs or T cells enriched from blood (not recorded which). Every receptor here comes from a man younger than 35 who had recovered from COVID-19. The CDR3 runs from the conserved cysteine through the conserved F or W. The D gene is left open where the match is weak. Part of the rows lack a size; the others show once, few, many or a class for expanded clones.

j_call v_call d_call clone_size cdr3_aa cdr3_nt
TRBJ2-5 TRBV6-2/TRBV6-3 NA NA CASSYRPGQTQETQYF TGTGCCAGCAGTTACCGTCCGGGACAAACTCAAGAGACCCAGTACTTC
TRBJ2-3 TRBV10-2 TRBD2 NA CASSDKAGGWADTQYF TGCGCCAGCAGTGATAAGGCGGGAGGGTGGGCAGATACGCAGTATTTT
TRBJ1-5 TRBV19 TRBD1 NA CASSKQGEHNQPQHF TGTGCCAGTAGTAAGCAGGGGGAACACAATCAGCCCCAGCATTTT
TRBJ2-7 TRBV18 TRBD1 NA CASSPNGRDRIYEQYF TGTGCCAGCTCACCTAATGGCCGGGACAGGATATACGAGCAGTACTTC
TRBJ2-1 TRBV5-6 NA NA CASSPLGSYNEQFF TGTGCCAGCAGCCCTCTAGGATCCTACAATGAGCAGTTCTTC
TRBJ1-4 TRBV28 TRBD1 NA CASSQGAPNEKLFF TGTGCCAGCAGCCAGGGGGCTCCTAATGAAAAACTGTTTTTT
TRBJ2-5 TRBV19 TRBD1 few CASNAGTGAGETQYF TGTGCCAGCAACGCTGGGACAGGGGCGGGAGAGACCCAGTACTTC
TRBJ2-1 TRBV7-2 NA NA CASSPSGSSYNEQFF TGTGCCAGCAGCCCAAGCGGAAGCTCCTACAATGAGCAGTTCTTC
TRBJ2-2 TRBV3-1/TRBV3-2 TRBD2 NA CASTSAGLAGGRTGELFF TGTGCCAGCACCTCGGCAGGGCTAGCGGGAGGCCGCACCGGGGAGCTGTTTTTT
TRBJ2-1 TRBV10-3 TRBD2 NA CATAISGRASDEQFF TGTGCCACAGCCATTAGCGGGAGGGCCTCGGATGAGCAGTTCTTC
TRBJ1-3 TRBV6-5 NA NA CASSYSVRASGNTIYF TGTGCCAGCAGTTACTCGGTCAGGGCCTCTGGAAACACCATATATTTT
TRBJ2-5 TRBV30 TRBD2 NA CAWSVRLAGGGAQYF TGTGCCTGGAGTGTAAGGCTAGCGGGAGGGGGGGCCCAGTACTTC
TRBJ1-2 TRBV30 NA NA CAWNSGMVHYGYTF TGTGCCTGGAACTCAGGGATGGTCCACTATGGCTACACCTTC
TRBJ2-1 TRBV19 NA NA CASSPPPFEEQFF TGTGCCAGTAGTCCCCCGCCTTTTGAGGAGCAGTTCTTC
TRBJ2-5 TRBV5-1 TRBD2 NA CASSPGGVQQETQYF TGCGCCAGCAGCCCCGGGGGGGTCCAACAAGAGACCCAGTACTTC
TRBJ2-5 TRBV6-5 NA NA CASRRTGHGPPEDF TGTGCCAGCAGAAGAACGGGACATGGGCCGCCAGAAGACTTC
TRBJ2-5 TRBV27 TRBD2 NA CASSRLAGAQETQYF TGTGCCAGCAGTCGCCTAGCGGGGGCCCAAGAGACCCAGTACTTC
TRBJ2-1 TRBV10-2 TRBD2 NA CASYARGQALSGSSYNEQFF TGCGCCAGCTATGCTCGCGGACAGGCGCTTAGCGGGAGCTCCTACAATGAGCAGTTCTTC
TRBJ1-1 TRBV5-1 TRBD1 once CASSLAPETGVTEAFF TGCGCCAGCAGCTTGGCCCCCGAGACAGGGGTGACTGAAGCTTTCTTT
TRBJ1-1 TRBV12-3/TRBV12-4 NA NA CARRAGGITEAFF TGTGCCCGCCGGGCGGGGGGTATAACTGAAGCTTTCTTT
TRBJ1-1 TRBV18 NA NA CASSPRGGNTEAFF TGTGCCAGCTCACCAAGGGGCGGGAACACTGAAGCTTTCTTT
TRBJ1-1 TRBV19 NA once CASSITSNTEAFF TGTGCCAGTAGTATAACATCGAACACTGAAGCTTTCTTT
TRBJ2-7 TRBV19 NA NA CASSINEGMDEQYF TGTGCCAGTAGTATAAACGAGGGCATGGACGAGCAGTACTTC
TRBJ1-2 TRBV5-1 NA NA CASSLGSQPYGYTF TGCGCCAGCAGCTTGGGTTCACAGCCCTATGGCTACACCTTC
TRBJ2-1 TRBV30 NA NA CAWSVSISGNEQFF TGTGCCTGGAGTGTATCGATCTCGGGTAATGAGCAGTTCTTC
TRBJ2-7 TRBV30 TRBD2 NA CAWSLAGALEQYF TGTGCCTGGAGTCTAGCGGGAGCACTCGAGCAGTACTTC
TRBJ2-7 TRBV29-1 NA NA CSASGISYEQYF TGCAGCGCCTCAGGGATCTCCTACGAGCAGTACTTC
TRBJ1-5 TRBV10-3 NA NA CAISVDSNNQPQHF TGTGCCATCAGTGTCGACAGTAACAATCAGCCCCAGCATTTT
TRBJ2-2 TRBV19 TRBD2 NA CASSKGAGRAGELFF TGTGCCAGTAGTAAAGGGGCAGGGAGGGCCGGGGAGCTGTTTTTT
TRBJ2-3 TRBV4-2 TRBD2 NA CASSPGTSHTDTQYF TGTGCCAGCAGCCCCGGGACTAGCCATACAGATACGCAGTATTTT
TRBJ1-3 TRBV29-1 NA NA CSVHADTEFSGNTIYF TGCAGCGTTCACGCGGACACAGAATTCTCTGGAAACACCATATATTTT
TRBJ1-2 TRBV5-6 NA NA CASSLELVGDYGYTF TGTGCCAGCAGCTTGGAACTGGTAGGGGACTATGGCTACACCTTC
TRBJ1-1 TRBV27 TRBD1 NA CASRITGGVGTEAFF TGTGCCAGCAGGATAACAGGGGGCGTGGGGACTGAAGCTTTCTTT
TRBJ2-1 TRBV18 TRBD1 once CASSARQGAGEGEQFF TGTGCCAGCTCAGCTAGACAGGGAGCAGGAGAGGGTGAGCAGTTCTTC
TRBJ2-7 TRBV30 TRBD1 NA CAWSERGPSYEQYF TGTGCCTGGAGTGAAAGGGGGCCCTCCTACGAGCAGTACTTC
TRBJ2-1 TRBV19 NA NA CASSSLATGSSYNEQFF TGTGCCAGTAGTTCCCTAGCGACAGGGAGCTCCTACAATGAGCAGTTCTTC
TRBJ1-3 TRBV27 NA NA CASSFRGGGNTIYF TGTGCCAGCAGTTTCAGGGGTGGTGGAAACACCATATATTTT
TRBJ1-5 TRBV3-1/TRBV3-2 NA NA CASSQGAVQGQPQHF TGTGCCAGCAGCCAGGGGGCCGTCCAGGGTCAGCCCCAGCATTTT
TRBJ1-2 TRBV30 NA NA CAWSGWGETRRGYTF TGTGCCTGGAGTGGATGGGGGGAAACTCGTCGAGGCTACACCTTC
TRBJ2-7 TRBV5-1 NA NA CASSFAGGNYEQYF TGCGCCAGCAGCTTTGCAGGAGGTAACTACGAGCAGTACTTC
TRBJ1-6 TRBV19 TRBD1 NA CASSFTGTGGNSPLHF TGTGCCAGTAGTTTCACCGGGACAGGAGGGAATTCACCCCTCCACTTT
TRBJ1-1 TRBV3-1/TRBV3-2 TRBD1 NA CASSWDRKEAFF TGTGCCAGCAGCTGGGACAGGAAAGAAGCTTTCTTT